What follows describes a single T cell receptor (beta chain). The antigen is not known. The data were taken from a study of T cells in localized non-small cell lung cancer. Germline V gene data show CDR1 as MNHNY and CDR2 as SVGAGI (reference sequence). The CDR3 totals 13 residues. With V trimmed by 6 bases and J by 5 bases, 4 bases remained unmatched. Some clones are missing from TCRdb's copy, which holds only in-frame ones; the method was immunoSEQ multiplex PCR. The sample contains about 25,000 clones, 75% to 90% of which appear only once. Study-wide findings and caveats: In adjacent lung, a median around 50 of the top 100 tumor clones were found. Longer overall survival accompanied higher blood T cell density.

The chain couples TRBV6-6 to TRBJ2-7; TRBD1 aligns across 10 bases. The starting material was peripheral blood, obtained before any cancer treatment. The origin of this receptor is a female donor older than 55 with stage I lung adenocarcinoma. CDR3 protein: CASRGDRGDEQYF. The CDR3 region has the DNA TGTGCCAGCAGGGGGGACAGGGGTGACGAGCAGTACTTC.